This TCR beta chain comes out of a study of T cells in Graves' hyperthyroidism and ophthalmopathy. Exclusion criteria comprised uncontrolled infection, other autoimmune disease, pregnancy or lactation. This clonotype was observed at least ten times. Its target is unknown. Study-level findings and limits: The majority of expanded thyroid clonotypes above 0.001 also appeared in blood.

The investigators amplified TCR beta CDR3 regions from RNA transcripts. Using the HTBI primer set, a first-round RT-PCR was run on the TCR CDR3. TCRdb redid the calling of the multiplex PCR reads with MiXCR, one entry per CDR3 protein. The sample has about 350,000 distinct CDR3 sequences; approximately 13% are singletons. The origin of this receptor is a woman aged 40 to 50 with Graves' ophthalmopathy. Sequenced input: blood.

The CDR3 bases are TGTGCCAGCAGTGAATTTGATGGGGACAGGGTAGGCTACACCTTC. Residues: CASSEFDGDRVGYTF. The chain couples TRBV25-1 to TRBJ1-2; 9 nucleotides align to TRBD1. The germline CDR1 and CDR2 sequences are MGHDK and SYGVNS. CDR3 length: 15 amino acids. The V segment lost 1 base and the J segment 8 bases; nucleotides outside the gene matches: 8.